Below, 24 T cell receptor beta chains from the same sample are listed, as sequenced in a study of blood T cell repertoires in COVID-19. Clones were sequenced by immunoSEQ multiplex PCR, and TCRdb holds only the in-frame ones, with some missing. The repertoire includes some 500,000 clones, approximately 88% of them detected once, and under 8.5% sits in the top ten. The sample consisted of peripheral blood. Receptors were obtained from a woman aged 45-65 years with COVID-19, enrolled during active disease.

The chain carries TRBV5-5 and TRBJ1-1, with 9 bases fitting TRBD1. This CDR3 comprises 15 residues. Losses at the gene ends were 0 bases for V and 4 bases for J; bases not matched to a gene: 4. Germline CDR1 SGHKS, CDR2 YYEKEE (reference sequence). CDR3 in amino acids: CASSLVGQGTTEAFF. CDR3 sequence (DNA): TGTGCCAGCAGCTTGGTGGGACAGGGTACCACTGAAGCTTTCTTT.

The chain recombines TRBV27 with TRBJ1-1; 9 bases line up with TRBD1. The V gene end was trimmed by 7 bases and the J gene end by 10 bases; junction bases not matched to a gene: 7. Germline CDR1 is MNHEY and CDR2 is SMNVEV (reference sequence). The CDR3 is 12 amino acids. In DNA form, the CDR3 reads TGTGCCAGCAAGCTGGACAGGGGAACAGCTTTCTTT. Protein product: CASKLDRGTAFF.

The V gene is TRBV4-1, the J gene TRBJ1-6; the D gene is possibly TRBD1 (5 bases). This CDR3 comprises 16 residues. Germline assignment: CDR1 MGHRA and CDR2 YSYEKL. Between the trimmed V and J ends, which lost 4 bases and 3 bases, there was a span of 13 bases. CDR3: CASSPRGDDYNSPLHF. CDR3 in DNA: TGCGCCAGCAGCCCCCGGGGGGACGACTATAATTCACCCCTCCACTTT.

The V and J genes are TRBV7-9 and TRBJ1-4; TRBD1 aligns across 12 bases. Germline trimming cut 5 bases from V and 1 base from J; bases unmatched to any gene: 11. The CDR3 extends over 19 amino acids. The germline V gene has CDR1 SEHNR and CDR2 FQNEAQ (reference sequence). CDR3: CASSHWDRGHLVTNEKLFF. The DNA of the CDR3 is TGTGCCAGCAGCCATTGGGACAGGGGGCATCTTGTAACTAATGAAAAACTGTTTTTT.

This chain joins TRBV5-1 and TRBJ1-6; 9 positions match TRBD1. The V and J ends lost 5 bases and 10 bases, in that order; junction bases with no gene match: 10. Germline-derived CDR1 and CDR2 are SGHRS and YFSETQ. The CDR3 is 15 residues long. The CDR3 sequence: CASRSGDREGSPLHF. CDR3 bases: TGCGCCAGCAGATCAGGGGACAGGGAGGGGTCACCCCTCCACTTT.

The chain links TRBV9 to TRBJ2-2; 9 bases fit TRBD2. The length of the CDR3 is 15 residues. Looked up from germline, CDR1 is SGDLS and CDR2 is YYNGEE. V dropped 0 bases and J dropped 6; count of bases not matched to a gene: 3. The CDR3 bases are TGTGCCAGCAGCGTAGGGAGCGGGGGGTCCGGGGAGCTGTTTTTT. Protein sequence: CASSVGSGGSGELFF.

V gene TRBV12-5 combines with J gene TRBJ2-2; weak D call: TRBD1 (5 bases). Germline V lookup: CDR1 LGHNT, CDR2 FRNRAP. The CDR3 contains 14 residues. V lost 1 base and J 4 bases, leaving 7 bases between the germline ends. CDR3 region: CASGLGQSTGELFF. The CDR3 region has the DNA TGTGCTAGTGGTTTGGGACAGAGCACCGGGGAGCTGTTTTTT.

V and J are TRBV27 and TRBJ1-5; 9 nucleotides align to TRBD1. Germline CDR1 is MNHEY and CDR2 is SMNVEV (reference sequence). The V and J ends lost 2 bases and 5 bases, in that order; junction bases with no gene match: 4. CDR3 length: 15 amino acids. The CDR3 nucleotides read TGTGCCAGCAGTTTAGTCGGGACAGGGTATCAGCCCCAGCATTTT. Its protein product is CASSLVGTGYQPQHF.

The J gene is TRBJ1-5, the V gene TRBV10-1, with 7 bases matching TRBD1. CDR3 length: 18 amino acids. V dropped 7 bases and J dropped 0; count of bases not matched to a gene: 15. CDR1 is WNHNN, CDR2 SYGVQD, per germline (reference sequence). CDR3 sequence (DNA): TGCGCCAGCATACCACAGGGGCGTCAAACCTTTAGCAATCAGCCCCAGCATTTT. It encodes CASIPQGRQTFSNQPQHF.

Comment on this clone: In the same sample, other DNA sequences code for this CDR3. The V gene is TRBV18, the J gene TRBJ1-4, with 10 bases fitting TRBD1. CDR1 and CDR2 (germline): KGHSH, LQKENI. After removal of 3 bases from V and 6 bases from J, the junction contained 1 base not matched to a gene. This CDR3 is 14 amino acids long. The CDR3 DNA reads TGTGCCAGCTCACCCGGGACAGGGGATGAAAAACTGTTTTTT. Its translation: CASSPGTGDEKLFF.

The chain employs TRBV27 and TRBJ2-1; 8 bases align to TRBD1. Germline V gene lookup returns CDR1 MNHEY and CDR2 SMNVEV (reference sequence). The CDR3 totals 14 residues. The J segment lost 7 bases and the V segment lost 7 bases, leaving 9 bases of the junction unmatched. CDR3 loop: CASTRTGLRNEQFF. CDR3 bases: TGTGCCAGCACTCGGACAGGGTTGAGAAATGAGCAGTTCTTC.

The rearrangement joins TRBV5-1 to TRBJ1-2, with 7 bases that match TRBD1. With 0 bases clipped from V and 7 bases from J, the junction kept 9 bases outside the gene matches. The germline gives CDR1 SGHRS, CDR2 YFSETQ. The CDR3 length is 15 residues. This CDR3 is CASSLDGAGGIGYTF. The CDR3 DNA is TGCGCCAGCAGCTTGGACGGGGCAGGGGGGATTGGCTACACCTTC.

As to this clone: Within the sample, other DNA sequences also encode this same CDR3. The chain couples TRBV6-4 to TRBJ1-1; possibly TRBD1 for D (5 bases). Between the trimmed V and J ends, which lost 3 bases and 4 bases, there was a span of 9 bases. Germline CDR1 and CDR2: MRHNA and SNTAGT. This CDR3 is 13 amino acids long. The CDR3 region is CASSEQGSTEAFF. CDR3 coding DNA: TGTGCCAGCAGTGAGCAGGGATCCACTGAAGCTTTCTTT.

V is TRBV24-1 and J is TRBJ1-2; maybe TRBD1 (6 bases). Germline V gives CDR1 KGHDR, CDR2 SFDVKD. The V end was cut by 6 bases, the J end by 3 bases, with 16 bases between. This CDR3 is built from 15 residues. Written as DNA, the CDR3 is TGTGCCACCAGTAACTCATTCGGGACACACTATGGCTACACCTTC. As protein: CATSNSFGTHYGYTF.

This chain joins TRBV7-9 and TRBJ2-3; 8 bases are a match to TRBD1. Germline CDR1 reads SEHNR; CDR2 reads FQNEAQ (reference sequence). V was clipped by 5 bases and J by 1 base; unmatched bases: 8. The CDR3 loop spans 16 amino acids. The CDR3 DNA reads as TGTGCCAGCAGCAGATGGACAGGGTTCGGCACAGATACGCAGTATTTT. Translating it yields CASSRWTGFGTDTQYF.

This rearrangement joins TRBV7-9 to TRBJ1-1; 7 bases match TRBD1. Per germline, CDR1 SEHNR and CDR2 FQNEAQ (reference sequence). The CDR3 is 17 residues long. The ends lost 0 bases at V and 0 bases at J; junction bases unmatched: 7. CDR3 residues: CASSLAHRGPMNTEAFF. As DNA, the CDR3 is TGTGCCAGCAGCTTAGCGCACAGGGGCCCCATGAACACTGAAGCTTTCTTT.

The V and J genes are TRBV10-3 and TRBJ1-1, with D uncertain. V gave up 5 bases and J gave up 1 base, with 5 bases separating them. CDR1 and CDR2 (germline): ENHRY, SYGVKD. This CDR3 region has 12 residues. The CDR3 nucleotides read TGTGCCATCAGTTCAGGGAACACTGAAGCTTTCTTT. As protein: CAISSGNTEAFF.

CDR3 sequence reads: CASSEGQIHEQYF. The CDR3, as DNA: TGTGCCAGCAGTGAGGGGCAGATCCACGAGCAGTACTTC. This chain connects TRBV2 to TRBJ2-7; tentatively, D is TRBD1 (5 bases). This CDR3 has 13 residues. Germline CDR1 SNHLY, CDR2 FYNNEI. Trimming stripped 3 bases from V and 5 bases from J, with 11 bases between.

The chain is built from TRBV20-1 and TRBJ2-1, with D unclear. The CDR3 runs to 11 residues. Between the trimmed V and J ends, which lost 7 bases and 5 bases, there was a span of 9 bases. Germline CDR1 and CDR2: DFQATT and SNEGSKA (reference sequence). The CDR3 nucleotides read TGCAGTGTATACCCAGACAATGAGCAGTTCTTC. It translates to CSVYPDNEQFF.

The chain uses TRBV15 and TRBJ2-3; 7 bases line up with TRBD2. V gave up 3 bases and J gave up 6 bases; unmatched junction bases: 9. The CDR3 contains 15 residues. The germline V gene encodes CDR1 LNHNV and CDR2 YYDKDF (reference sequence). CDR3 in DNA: TGTGCCACCAGCAGTGCCCTTCGGGAGGCCGATACGCAGTATTTT. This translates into CATSSALREADTQYF.

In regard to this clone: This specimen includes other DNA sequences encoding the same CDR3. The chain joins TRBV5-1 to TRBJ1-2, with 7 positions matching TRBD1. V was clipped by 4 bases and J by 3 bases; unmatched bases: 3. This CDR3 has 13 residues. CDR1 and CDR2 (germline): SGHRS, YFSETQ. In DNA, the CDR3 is TGCGCCAGCAGCCTCGGGACAGACTATGGCTACACCTTC. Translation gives CASSLGTDYGYTF.

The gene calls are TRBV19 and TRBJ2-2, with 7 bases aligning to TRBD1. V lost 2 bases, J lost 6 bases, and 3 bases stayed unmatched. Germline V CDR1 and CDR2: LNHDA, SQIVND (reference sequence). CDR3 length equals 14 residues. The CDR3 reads CASSIQGGSGELFF. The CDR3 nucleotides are TGTGCCAGTAGTATACAAGGGGGCTCCGGGGAGCTGTTTTTT.

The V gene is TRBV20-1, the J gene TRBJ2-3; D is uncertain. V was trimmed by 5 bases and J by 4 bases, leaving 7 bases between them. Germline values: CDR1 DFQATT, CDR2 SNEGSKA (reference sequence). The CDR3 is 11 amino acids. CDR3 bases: TGCAGTGCTTCTACTCCAGATACGCAGTATTTT. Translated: CSASTPDTQYF.

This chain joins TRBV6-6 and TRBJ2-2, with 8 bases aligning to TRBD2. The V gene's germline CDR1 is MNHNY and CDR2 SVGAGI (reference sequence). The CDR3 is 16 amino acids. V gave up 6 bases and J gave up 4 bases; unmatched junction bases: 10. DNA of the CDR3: TGTGCCAGCAGAGACTTCGGGGGGGCCGGCACCGGGGAGCTGTTTTTT. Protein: CASRDFGGAGTGELFF.